The present T cell receptor beta chain was sequenced within a study of identical twins. Regarding the study as a whole: The study based its conclusions on cross-sectional statistical analysis and did not follow the same donors. One should note that invariant MAIT and iNKT cells could partly confound zero-insertion analyses.

Healthy Caucasian individuals made up all the donors. Template switching introduced a universal primer site, and the cDNA bore unique molecular identifiers. TCRdb itself ran the 5' RACE reads through MiXCR, one entry per CDR3 protein. The sample yields roughly 230,000 distinct CDR3 sequences, 6.5% to 9.5% seen once. The CDR3 totals 12 residues. CDR1 and CDR2 (germline): MGHRA, YSYEKL. V was cut by 0 bases and J by 7 bases, with 6 bases left in between. This clonotype has a count of ten or more. The antigen remains unidentified. The same sample was also studied in work on yellow fever vaccine responses in identical twins.

Sequencing was done on a sample of CD8+ T cells sorted from blood. The chain recombines TRBV4-1 with TRBJ2-5, with D unclear. The TCR originated in a woman between 18 and 29 years old in good health. The CDR3 here is CASSQDLGTQYF. The CDR3 nucleotides read TGCGCCAGCAGCCAAGATCTGGGGACCCAGTACTTC.